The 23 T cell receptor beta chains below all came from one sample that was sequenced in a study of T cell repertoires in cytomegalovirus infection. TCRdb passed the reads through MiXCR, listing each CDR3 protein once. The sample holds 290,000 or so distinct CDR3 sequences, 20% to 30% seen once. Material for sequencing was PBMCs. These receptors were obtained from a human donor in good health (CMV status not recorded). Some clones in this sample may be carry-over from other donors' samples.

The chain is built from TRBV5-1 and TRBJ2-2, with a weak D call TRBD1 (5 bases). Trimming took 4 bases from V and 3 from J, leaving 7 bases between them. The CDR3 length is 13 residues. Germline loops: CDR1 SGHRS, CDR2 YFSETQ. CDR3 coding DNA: TGCGCCAGCAGCCGGACATACACCGGGGAGCTGTTTTTT. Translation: CASSRTYTGELFF.

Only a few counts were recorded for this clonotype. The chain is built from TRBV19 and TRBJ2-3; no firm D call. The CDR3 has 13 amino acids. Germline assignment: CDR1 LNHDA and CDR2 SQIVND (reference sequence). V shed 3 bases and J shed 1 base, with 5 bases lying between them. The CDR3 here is CASSIRGTDTQYF. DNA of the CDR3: TGTGCCAGTAGTATCCGAGGCACAGATACGCAGTATTTT.

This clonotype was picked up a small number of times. This CDR3 reads CSVEGVPETQYF. In nucleotides, the CDR3 is TGCAGCGTTGAGGGGGTGCCGGAGACCCAGTACTTC. The genes are TRBV29-1 and TRBJ2-5; D assignment may be TRBD1 or TRBD2 (5 bases each). Germline CDR1 is SQVTM and CDR2 is ANQGSEA. V lost 3 bases, J lost 5 bases, and 10 bases lay in between. The CDR3 covers 12 residues.

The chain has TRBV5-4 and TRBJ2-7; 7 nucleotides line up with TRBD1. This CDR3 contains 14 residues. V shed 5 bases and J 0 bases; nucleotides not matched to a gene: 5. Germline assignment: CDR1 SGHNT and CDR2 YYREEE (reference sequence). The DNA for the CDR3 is TGTGCCAGCAGAAGGGACAGCGACTCCTACGAGCAGTACGTC. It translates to CASRRDSDSYEQYV.

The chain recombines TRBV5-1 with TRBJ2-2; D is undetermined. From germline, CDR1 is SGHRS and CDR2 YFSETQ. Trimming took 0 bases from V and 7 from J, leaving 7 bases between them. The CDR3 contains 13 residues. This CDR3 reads CASSLAYNGELFF. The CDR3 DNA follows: TGCGCCAGCAGCTTGGCCTATAACGGGGAGCTGTTTTTT.

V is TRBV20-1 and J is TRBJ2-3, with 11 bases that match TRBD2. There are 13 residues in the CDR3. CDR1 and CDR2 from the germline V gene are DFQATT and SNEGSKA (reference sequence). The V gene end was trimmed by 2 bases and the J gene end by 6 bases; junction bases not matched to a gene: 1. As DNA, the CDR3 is TGCAGTGCTAGATGGACTAGCGGGGATACGCAGTATTTT. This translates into CSARWTSGDTQYF.

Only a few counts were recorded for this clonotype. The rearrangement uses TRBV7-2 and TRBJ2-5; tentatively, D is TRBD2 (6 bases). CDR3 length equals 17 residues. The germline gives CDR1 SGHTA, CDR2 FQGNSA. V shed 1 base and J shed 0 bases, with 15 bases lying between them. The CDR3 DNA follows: TGTGCCAGCAGCTTAGATCCGCCTAGCGCAAACCAAGAGACCCAGTACTTC. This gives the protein CASSLDPPSANQETQYF.

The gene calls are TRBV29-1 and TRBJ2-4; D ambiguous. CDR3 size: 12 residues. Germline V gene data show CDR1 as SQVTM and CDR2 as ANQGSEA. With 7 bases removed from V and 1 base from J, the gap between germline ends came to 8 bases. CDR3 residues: CSALVAKNIQYF. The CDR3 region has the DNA TGCAGCGCCCTGGTGGCCAAAAACATTCAGTACTTC. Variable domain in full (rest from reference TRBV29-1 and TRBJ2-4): SAVISQKPSRDICQRGTSLTIQCQVDSQVTMMFWYRQQPGQSLTLIATANQGSEATYESGFVIDKFPISRPNLTFSTLTVSNMSPEDSSIYLCSALVAKNIQYFGAGTRLSVL.

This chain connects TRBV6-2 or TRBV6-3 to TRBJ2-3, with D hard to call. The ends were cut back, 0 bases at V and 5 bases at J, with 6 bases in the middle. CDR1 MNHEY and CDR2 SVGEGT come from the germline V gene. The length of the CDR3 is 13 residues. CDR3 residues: CASSYSIKDTQYF. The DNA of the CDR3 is TGTGCCAGCAGTTACTCGATTAAAGATACGCAGTATTTT.

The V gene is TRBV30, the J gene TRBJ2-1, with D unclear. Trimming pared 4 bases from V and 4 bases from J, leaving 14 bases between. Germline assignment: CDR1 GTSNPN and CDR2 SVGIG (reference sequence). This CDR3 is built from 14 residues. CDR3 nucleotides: TGTGCCTGGACCTGGGGTCAGGTTTACAATGAGCAGTTCTTC. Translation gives CAWTWGQVYNEQFF.

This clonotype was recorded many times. CDR3 loop: CASSGRSSYNEQFF. The DNA for the CDR3 is TGTGCCAGCAGTGGACGTAGCTCCTACAATGAGCAGTTCTTC. The chain recombines TRBV12-3 or TRBV12-4 with TRBJ2-1; D uncertain. The CDR3 consists of 14 residues. The V and J ends lost 5 bases and 0 bases respectively, with 8 bases between them.

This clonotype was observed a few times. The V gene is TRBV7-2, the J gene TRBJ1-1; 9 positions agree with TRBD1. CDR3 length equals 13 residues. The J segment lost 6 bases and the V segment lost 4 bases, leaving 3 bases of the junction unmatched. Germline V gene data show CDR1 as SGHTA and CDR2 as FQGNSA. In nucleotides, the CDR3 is TGTGCCAGCAGCTCAAGGACAGGGGCTGAAGCTTTCTTT. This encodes CASSSRTGAEAFF.

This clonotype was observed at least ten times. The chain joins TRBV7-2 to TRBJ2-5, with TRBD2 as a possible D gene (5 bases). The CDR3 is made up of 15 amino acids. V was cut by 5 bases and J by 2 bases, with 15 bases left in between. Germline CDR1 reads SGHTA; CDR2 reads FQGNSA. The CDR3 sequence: CASSTRLLGQETQYF. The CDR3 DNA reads TGTGCCAGCAGCACCCGATTACTAGGACAAGAGACCCAGTACTTC.

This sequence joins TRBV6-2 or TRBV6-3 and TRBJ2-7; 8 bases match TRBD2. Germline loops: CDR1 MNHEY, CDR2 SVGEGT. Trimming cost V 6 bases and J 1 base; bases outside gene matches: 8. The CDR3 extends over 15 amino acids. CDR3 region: CASSSTGTSSYEQYF. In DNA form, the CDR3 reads TGTGCCAGCAGCTCGACCGGGACTAGTTCCTACGAGCAGTACTTC.

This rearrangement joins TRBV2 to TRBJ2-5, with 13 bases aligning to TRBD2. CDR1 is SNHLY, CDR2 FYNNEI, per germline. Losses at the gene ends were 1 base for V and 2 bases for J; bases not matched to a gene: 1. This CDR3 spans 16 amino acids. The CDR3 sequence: CASSEGLAGGQETQYF. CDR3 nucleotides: TGTGCCAGCAGTGAAGGACTAGCGGGGGGACAAGAGACCCAGTACTTC.

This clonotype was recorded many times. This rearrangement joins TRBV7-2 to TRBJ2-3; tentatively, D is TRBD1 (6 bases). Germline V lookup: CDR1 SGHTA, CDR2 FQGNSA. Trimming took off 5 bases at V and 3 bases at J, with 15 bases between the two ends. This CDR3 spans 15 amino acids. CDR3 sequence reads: CASSPQTGATDTQYF. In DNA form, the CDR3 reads TGTGCCAGCAGCCCCCAGACAGGTGCGACAGATACGCAGTATTTT.

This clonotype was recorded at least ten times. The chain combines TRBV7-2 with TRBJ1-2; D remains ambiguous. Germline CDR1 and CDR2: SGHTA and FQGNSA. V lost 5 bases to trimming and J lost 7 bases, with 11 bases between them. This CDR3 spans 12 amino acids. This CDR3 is CASSGMVAGYTF. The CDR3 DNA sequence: TGTGCCAGCAGCGGCATGGTGGCTGGCTACACCTTC.

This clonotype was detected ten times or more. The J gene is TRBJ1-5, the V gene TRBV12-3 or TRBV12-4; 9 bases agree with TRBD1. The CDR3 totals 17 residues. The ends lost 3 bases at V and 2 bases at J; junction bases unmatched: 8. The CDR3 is CASSFPQGAVGNQPQHF. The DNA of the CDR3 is TGTGCCAGCAGTTTCCCACAGGGGGCCGTTGGCAATCAGCCCCAGCATTTT.

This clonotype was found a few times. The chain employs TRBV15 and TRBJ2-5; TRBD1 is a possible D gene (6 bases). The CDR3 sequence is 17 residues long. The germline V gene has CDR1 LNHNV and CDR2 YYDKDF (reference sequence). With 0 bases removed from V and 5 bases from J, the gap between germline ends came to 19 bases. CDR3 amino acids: CATSRDWSDSVRETQYF. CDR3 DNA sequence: TGTGCCACCAGCAGAGATTGGTCGGACAGCGTTAGGGAGACCCAGTACTTC.

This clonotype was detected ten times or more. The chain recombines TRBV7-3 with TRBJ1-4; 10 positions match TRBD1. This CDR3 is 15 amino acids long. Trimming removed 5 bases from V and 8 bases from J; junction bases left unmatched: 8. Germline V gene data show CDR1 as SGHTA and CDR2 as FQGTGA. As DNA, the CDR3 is TGTGCCAGCAGCCTCGGACAGGGGGAAGGGGAAAAACTGTTTTTT. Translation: CASSLGQGEGEKLFF.

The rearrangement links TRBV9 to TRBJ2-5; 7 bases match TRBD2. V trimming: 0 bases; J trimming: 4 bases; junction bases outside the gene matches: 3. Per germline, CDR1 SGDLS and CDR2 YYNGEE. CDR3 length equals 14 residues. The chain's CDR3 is CASSVESGGETQYF. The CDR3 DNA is TGTGCCAGCAGCGTAGAGTCGGGGGGAGAGACCCAGTACTTC.

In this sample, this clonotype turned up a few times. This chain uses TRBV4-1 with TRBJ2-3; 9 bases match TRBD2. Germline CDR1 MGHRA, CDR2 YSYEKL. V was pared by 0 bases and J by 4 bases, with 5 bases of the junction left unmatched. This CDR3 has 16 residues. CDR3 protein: CASSQEASGAADTQYF. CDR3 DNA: TGCGCCAGCAGCCAAGAAGCTAGCGGGGCCGCAGATACGCAGTATTTT.

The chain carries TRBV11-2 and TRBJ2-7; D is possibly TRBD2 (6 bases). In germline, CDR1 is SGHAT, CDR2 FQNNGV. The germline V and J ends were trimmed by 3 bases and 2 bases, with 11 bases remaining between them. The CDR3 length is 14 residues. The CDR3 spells CASSLPGLAYEQYF. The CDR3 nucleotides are TGTGCCAGCAGCTTGCCGGGACTTGCCTACGAGCAGTACTTC. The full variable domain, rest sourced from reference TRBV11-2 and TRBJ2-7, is EAGVAQSPRYKIIEKRQSVAFWCNPISGHATLYWYQQILGQGPKLLIQFQNNGVVDDSQLPKDRFSAERLKGVDSTLKIQPAKLEDSAVYLCASSLPGLAYEQYFGPGTRLTVT.